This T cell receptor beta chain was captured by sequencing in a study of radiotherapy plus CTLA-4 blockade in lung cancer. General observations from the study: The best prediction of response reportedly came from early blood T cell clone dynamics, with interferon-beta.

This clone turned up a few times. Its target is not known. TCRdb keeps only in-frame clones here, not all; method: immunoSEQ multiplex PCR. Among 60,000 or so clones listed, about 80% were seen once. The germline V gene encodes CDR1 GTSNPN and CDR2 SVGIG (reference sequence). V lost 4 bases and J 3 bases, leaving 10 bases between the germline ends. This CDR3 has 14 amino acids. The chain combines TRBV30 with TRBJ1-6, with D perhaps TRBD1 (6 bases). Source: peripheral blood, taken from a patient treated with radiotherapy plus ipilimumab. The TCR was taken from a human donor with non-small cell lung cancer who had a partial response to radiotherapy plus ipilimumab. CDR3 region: CAWTTTGYNSPLHF. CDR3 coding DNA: TGTGCCTGGACCACGACAGGCTATAATTCACCCCTCCACTTT. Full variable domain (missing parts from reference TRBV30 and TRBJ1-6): SQTIHQWPATLVQPVGSPLSLECTVEGTSNPNLYWYRQAAGRGLQLLFYSVGIGQISSEVPQNLSASRPQDRQFILSSKKLLLSDSGFYLCAWTTTGYNSPLHFGNGTRLTVT.